A single sample is the source of the 3 T cell receptor beta chains below, sequenced in a study of vaccination effects on CD4 cells after COVID-19 (dated by TCRdb to 2021 to 2024). The antigens these receptors bind are not known. The method was the immunoSEQ multiplex PCR assay. TCRdb took over this immuneACCESS table, retaining in-frame rearrangements with V and J assigned. Such tables are incomplete; in checked studies, under half of the missing clones stem from an unresolved V gene, and the remainder is unexplained. The sample table lists 30,000 to 40,000 clones, around 80% of them with a count of one. The ten largest account for 2.9% of the sample. After around 11 days of culture, CD4+ T cells were isolated with the EasySep CD4+ T cell isolation kit. Sequencing was performed on CD4+ T cells from PBMCs cultured without peptide, taken before COVID-19 vaccination. The receptors were gathered from a human donor who received a COVID-19 vaccine.

J is TRBJ2-1 and V is TRBV6-5; D not certain. Trimming removed 2 bases at V and 15 bases at J, with 14 bases between. CDR1 and CDR2 (germline): MNHEY, SVGAGI. The CDR3 is made up of 12 amino acids. The CDR3 is CASSYPGLVPFF. The CDR3 nucleotides are TGTGCCAGCAGTTACCCGGGCCTTGTGCCGTTCTTC.

Here the CDR3 reads CASSPWDFTDTQYF. In nucleotides, the CDR3 is TGTGCCAGCAGCCCCTGGGACTTCACAGATACGCAGTATTTT. The chain is built from TRBV7-9 and TRBJ2-3; D may be TRBD2 (6 bases). With 5 bases removed from V and 2 bases from J, the gap between germline ends came to 11 bases. Germline CDR1 reads SEHNR; CDR2 reads FQNEAQ (reference sequence). The CDR3 has 14 amino acids. The full variable domain, with the rest looked up from reference TRBV7-9 and TRBJ2-3, is DTGVSQNPRHKITKRGQNVTFRCDPISEHNRLYWYRQTLGQGPEFLTYFQNEAQLEKSRLLSDRFSAERPKGSFSTLEIQRTEQGDSAMYLCASSPWDFTDTQYFGPGTRLTVL.

The chain employs TRBV7-6 and TRBJ2-2, with D possibly matching TRBD2 (5 bases). This CDR3 is built from 16 residues. Germline assignment: CDR1 SGHVS and CDR2 FNYEAQ. V gave up 4 bases and J gave up 1 base, with 13 bases separating them. The CDR3 DNA reads as TGTGCCAGCAGCTCGGAGACTATTCTGAACACCGGGGAGCTGTTTTTT. Protein sequence: CASSSETILNTGELFF.